This TCR beta chain was obtained from a study of OX40 agonist ivuxolimab in advanced cancers. Study findings and constraints: Among the lowest levels of clonal expansion were found in partial responders at 0.1-3.0 mg/kg.

Regarding this clone: What it binds is unknown.

Sequenced by immunoSEQ multiplex PCR; TCRdb stores in-frame clones only, minus some. This sample carries approximately 74,000 clones, about 85% of them seen once, and the ten largest clones take 2% to 2.5%. The CDR3 runs to 14 residues. Per germline, CDR1 SGHNT and CDR2 YENEEA. The ends were cut back, 5 bases at V and 3 bases at J, with 10 bases in the middle. The chain joins TRBV11-3 to TRBJ2-2; TRBD2 might be the D (6 bases). The receptor was isolated from an adult with an advanced solid tumor such as melanoma, head and neck, liver or kidney cancer. The material sequenced was CD4+ or CD8+ T cells sorted from blood, taken in a trial of the OX40 agonist ivuxolimab. CDR3 DNA: TGTGCCAGCAGCCCCGGAGGGGACACCGGGGAGCTGTTTTTT. This gives the protein CASSPGGDTGELFF. Looking up the rest from reference TRBV11-3 and TRBJ2-2 gives the full variable domain: EAGVVQSPRYKIIEKKQPVAFWCNPISGHNTLYWYLQNLGQGPELLIRYENEEAVDDSQLPKDRFSAERLKGVDSTLKIQPAELGDSAVYLCASSPGGDTGELFFGEGSRLTVL.